The 32 T cell receptor beta chains in this list originate from one sample, sequenced in a study of T cell responses to AZD1222 COVID-19 vaccine. Measured with immunoSEQ multiplex PCR; TCRdb has only the in-frame clones, and not every one. The profile covers tens of thousands of clones, with under 95% appearing a single time and around 28% taken by the ten largest. This specimen was peripheral blood, taken 28 days after the second AZD1222 dose. Every receptor here comes from an adult who received the AZD1222 COVID-19 vaccine.

V gene TRBV2 combines with J gene TRBJ1-5, with unresolved D. Germline CDR1 reads SNHLY; CDR2 reads FYNNEI. Trimming shortened V by 0 bases and J by 7 bases, and 7 bases separated the two germline ends. CDR3 length equals 13 residues. The CDR3 here is CASSEARLQPQHF. CDR3 DNA sequence: TGTGCCAGCAGTGAAGCGCGACTGCAGCCCCAGCATTTT.

The V and J genes are TRBV28 and TRBJ2-3; the D gene is possibly TRBD1 (5 bases). This CDR3 has 20 amino acids. V was pared by 3 bases and J by 1 base, with 26 bases between. Germline-derived CDR1 and CDR2 are MDHEN and SYDVKM. The CDR3 nucleotides read TGTGCCAGCAGTTTTGTCGATCCCAAGCACGGACACGGCGGCACAGATACGCAGTATTTT. Amino acid sequence: CASSFVDPKHGHGGTDTQYF. Based on the CDR3 plus reference TRBV28 and TRBJ2-3, the full variable domain is DVKVTQSSRYLVKRTGEKVFLECVQDMDHENMFWYRQDPGLGLRLIYFSYDVKMKEKGDIPEGYSVSREKKERFSLILESASTNQTSMYLCASSFVDPKHGHGGTDTQYFGPGTRLTVL.

The rearrangement joins TRBV12-5 to TRBJ1-1; D not certain. The V gene's germline CDR1 is LGHNT and CDR2 FRNRAP. The CDR3 contains 11 residues. Trimming removed 5 bases at V and 7 bases at J, with 8 bases between. The CDR3 DNA follows: TGTGCTAGTGGTCCCAAGAATGAAGCTTTCTTT. Its protein product is CASGPKNEAFF.

The chain links TRBV4-1 to TRBJ1-2; D perhaps matches TRBD1 (5 bases). The V end was cut by 0 bases, the J end by 4 bases, with 9 bases between. Germline lookup yields CDR1 MGHRA and CDR2 YSYEKL. The CDR3 totals 14 residues. The CDR3 loop is CASSQDQGFYGYTF. The DNA of the CDR3 is TGCGCCAGCAGCCAAGATCAGGGCTTCTATGGCTACACCTTC.

This clone has a single count. The chain is built from TRBV5-4 and TRBJ1-2, with TRBD1 matching over 9 bases. Germline V CDR1 and CDR2: SGHNT, YYREEE (reference sequence). CDR3 length: 14 residues. V was clipped by 4 bases and J by 8 bases; unmatched bases: 9. CDR3 sequence (DNA): TGTGCCAGCAGCGAGCCGGGACAGGGTGGGGGCTACACCTTC. Translated, it gives CASSEPGQGGGYTF.

The genes are TRBV27 and TRBJ2-5; 12 nucleotides line up with TRBD1. V lost 4 bases to trimming and J lost 6 bases; unmatched junction nucleotides: 18. CDR1 and CDR2 from the germline V gene are MNHEY and SMNVEV (reference sequence). This CDR3 is built from 19 residues. In DNA form, the CDR3 reads TGTGCCAGCAGTTCGTCCCCCGTCCCGGGACAGGGGGCGCGGAAGACCCAGTACTTC. This translates into CASSSSPVPGQGARKTQYF.

V is TRBV6-1 and J is TRBJ1-2; possibly TRBD1 for D (6 bases). V dropped 3 bases and J dropped 4 bases, with 9 bases sitting between them. The CDR3 consists of 13 residues. CDR1 and CDR2 from the germline V gene are MNHNS and SASEGT. CDR3 region: CASSDIQGYGYTF. For the CDR3, the DNA is TGTGCCAGCAGTGACATACAGGGCTATGGCTACACCTTC.

The chain is built from TRBV6-1 and TRBJ2-7, with 7 bases identical to TRBD2. The V and J ends lost 11 bases and 0 bases, in that order; junction bases with no gene match: 4. CDR1 is MNHNS, CDR2 SASEGT, per germline. The CDR3 spans 12 residues. The CDR3 nucleotides are TGTGCCGGGGGGGGTACCTCCTACGAGCAGTACTTC. It translates to CAGGGTSYEQYF.

The V call is TRBV11-2, the J call TRBJ2-2; D unclear. The germline V gene has CDR1 SGHAT and CDR2 FQNNGV. The CDR3 sequence is 13 residues long. V was clipped by 5 bases and J by 2 bases, with 6 bases between them. CDR3 sequence (DNA): TGTGCCAGCAGCCCCGAAAACACCGGGGAGCTGTTTTTT. The encoded protein is CASSPENTGELFF.

This chain connects TRBV6-5 to TRBJ1-2, with D perhaps matching TRBD1 (5 bases). The germline V gene encodes CDR1 MNHEY and CDR2 SVGAGI. Deletions cut 2 bases from V and 6 bases from J, with 10 bases between. CDR3 length: 13 residues. The CDR3 region is CASSYEWGNGYTF. The CDR3 DNA reads as TGTGCCAGCAGTTACGAGTGGGGGAATGGCTACACCTTC.

V and J are TRBV19 and TRBJ2-3; D is perhaps TRBD2 (5 bases). Trimming removed 0 bases at V and 9 bases at J, with 10 bases between. Germline-derived CDR1 and CDR2 are LNHDA and SQIVND (reference sequence). The CDR3 is 13 residues long. Here the CDR3 reads CASSIDYRGTQYF. CDR3 bases: TGTGCCAGTAGTATAGATTACAGAGGGACGCAGTATTTT.

The rearrangement uses TRBV3-1 (or the pseudogene TRBV3-2) and TRBJ2-7; no firm D call. This CDR3 region has 13 residues. The germline V gene has CDR1 LGHDT and CDR2 YNNKEL (reference sequence). V was pared by 1 base and J by 6 bases, with 10 bases between. For the CDR3, the DNA is TGTGCCAGCAGCCAAGGGTACAGCCCCGAGCAGTACTTC. Amino acid sequence: CASSQGYSPEQYF.

CDR3 bases: TGTGCCAGCAGCTCGGGACAGGGGAACACTGAAGCTTTCTTT. Translated, it gives CASSSGQGNTEAFF. The gene calls are TRBV11-2 and TRBJ1-1; TRBD1 matches at 9 bases. The CDR3 has 14 amino acids. V shed 4 bases, J shed 1 base, and the junction held 1 base outside the gene matches. Germline-derived CDR1 and CDR2 are SGHAT and FQNNGV.

This chain joins TRBV10-1 and TRBJ2-7; 8 bases are a match to TRBD2. After removal of 6 bases from V and 0 bases from J, the junction contained 10 bases not matched to a gene. Per germline, CDR1 WNHNN and CDR2 SYGVQD (reference sequence). The CDR3 has 16 amino acids. In nucleotides, the CDR3 is TGCGCCAGCAGAGTCAGCGGGAGCTTACCCTCCTACGAGCAGTACTTC. Translated, it gives CASRVSGSLPSYEQYF.

The gene calls are TRBV3-1 (or the pseudogene TRBV3-2) and TRBJ2-7; TRBD1 aligns across 8 bases. This CDR3 is 16 amino acids long. The junction had 9 bases not matched to a gene; V was cut back by 2 bases and J by 3 bases. Per germline, CDR1 LGHDT and CDR2 YNNKEL (reference sequence). CDR3 in DNA: TGTGCCAGCAGCCAACCCAAGACAGGGGCAAACTACGAGCAGTACTTC. As protein: CASSQPKTGANYEQYF.

The J gene is TRBJ1-2, the V gene TRBV30, with 8 nucleotides matching TRBD1. Trimming cost V 0 bases and J 6 bases; bases outside gene matches: 15. Germline V lookup: CDR1 GTSNPN, CDR2 SVGIG (reference sequence). There are 17 residues in the CDR3. The DNA for the CDR3 is TGTGCCTGGAGTGTTTGGGCAGGGGGCCGGAATTTTGATGGCTACACCTTC. Translated: CAWSVWAGGRNFDGYTF.

A few counts support this clone. The J gene is TRBJ1-4, the V gene TRBV6-5; D unclear. Germline CDR1 and CDR2: MNHEY and SVGAGI. Trimming cost V 6 bases and J 7 bases, with 18 bases left between them. This CDR3 has 15 residues. CDR3 in DNA: TGTGCCAGCAGGAACTACCGGCTTCTTAGTGAAAAACTGTTTTTT. It translates to CASRNYRLLSEKLFF.

The rearrangement links TRBV5-1 to TRBJ2-1; TRBD1 matches at 7 bases. The germline V gene encodes CDR1 SGHRS and CDR2 YFSETQ. V gave up 1 base and J gave up 0 bases; unmatched junction bases: 4. The CDR3 extends over 16 amino acids. In DNA, the CDR3 is TGCGCCAGCAGCTTGAATGCAGGGGGCTCCTACAATGAGCAGTTCTTC. It is translated as CASSLNAGGSYNEQFF. The full variable domain, its missing parts supplied by reference TRBV5-1 and TRBJ2-1, is KAGVTQTPRYLIKTRGQQVTLSCSPISGHRSVSWYQQTPGQGLQFLFEYFSETQRNKGNFPGRFSGRQFSNSRSEMNVSTLELGDSALYLCASSLNAGGSYNEQFFGPGTRLTVL.

The chain links TRBV19 to TRBJ2-7, with 9 bases fitting TRBD1. This CDR3 region has 17 residues. Germline CDR1 reads LNHDA; CDR2 reads SQIVND (reference sequence). Losses at the gene ends were 1 base for V and 5 bases for J; bases not matched to a gene: 12. The DNA of the CDR3 is TGTGCCAGTAGTATAGCCTGGGACAGGGTCTTTTTCCACGAGCAGTACTTC. Protein: CASSIAWDRVFFHEQYF.

The chain recombines TRBV30 with TRBJ1-5, with D perhaps TRBD1 (5 bases). Deletions cut 6 bases from V and 0 bases from J, with 9 bases between. CDR3 length: 13 amino acids. Germline loops: CDR1 GTSNPN, CDR2 SVGIG (reference sequence). The DNA for the CDR3 is TGTGCCTGTAGCAGGGATAGCAATCAGCCCCAGCATTTT. This translates into CACSRDSNQPQHF.

This clone was seen once. V is TRBV28 and J is TRBJ1-4; 9 bases match TRBD1. Germline assignment: CDR1 MDHEN and CDR2 SYDVKM. V trimming: 4 bases; J trimming: 5 bases; junction bases outside the gene matches: 14. The CDR3 has 18 amino acids. The CDR3, as DNA: TGTGCCAGCAGTTCCCCCTTCGAACAGGGGGCTTTGAATGAAAAACTGTTTTTT. This codes for CASSSPFEQGALNEKLFF.

V is TRBV18 and J is TRBJ1-4; 10 bases agree with TRBD1. Germline CDR1 reads KGHSH; CDR2 reads LQKENI. V shed 3 bases, J shed 2 bases, and the junction held 6 bases outside the gene matches. CDR3 length: 17 amino acids. CDR3 DNA sequence: TGTGCCAGCTCACCGCGACAGGGGGCGAGTACTAATGAAAAACTGTTTTTT. Protein sequence: CASSPRQGASTNEKLFF.

The V gene is TRBV11-2, the J gene TRBJ2-7; 9 bases match TRBD2. Trimming cost V 5 bases and J 5 bases; bases outside gene matches: 10. The CDR3 is made up of 15 amino acids. Germline CDR1 is SGHAT and CDR2 is FQNNGV. The CDR3 bases are TGTGCCAGCAGCGCGTGGACTAGCGCGCGGGACGAGCAGTACTTC. It encodes CASSAWTSARDEQYF.

The V call is TRBV9, the J call TRBJ2-3, with D uncertain. The CDR3 extends over 14 amino acids. The V and J ends lost 3 bases and 1 base respectively, with 9 bases between them. Germline CDR1 reads SGDLS; CDR2 reads YYNGEE. This CDR3 reads CASSAETRTDTQYF. The CDR3 DNA reads as TGTGCCAGCAGCGCCGAGACTCGCACAGATACGCAGTATTTT.

This chain uses TRBV28 with TRBJ1-6; no definite D call. Germline V gives CDR1 MDHEN, CDR2 SYDVKM. There are 18 residues in the CDR3. The germline V and J ends were trimmed by 1 base and 6 bases, with 19 bases remaining between them. The CDR3 DNA reads as TGTGCCAGCAGTTTATTCAGTGGTGACCGCAGACGTAATTCACCCCTCCACTTT. Translating gives CASSLFSGDRRRNSPLHF.

The chain carries TRBV5-6 and TRBJ2-1; D remains ambiguous. This CDR3 has 11 residues. The germline V gene encodes CDR1 SGHDT and CDR2 YYEEEE. V was shortened by 0 bases and J by 10 bases, with 5 bases between the two germline ends. The CDR3 sequence is CASSLDAEQFF. In DNA, the CDR3 is TGTGCCAGCAGCTTGGACGCAGAGCAGTTCTTC.

J is TRBJ2-1 and V is TRBV28, with D hard to call. The CDR3 runs 12 residues. With 6 bases removed from V and 5 bases from J, the gap between germline ends came to 8 bases. Germline CDR1 and CDR2: MDHEN and SYDVKM. CDR3 sequence: CASSGRNNEQFF. The CDR3 bases are TGTGCCAGCAGCGGTCGTAACAATGAGCAGTTCTTC.

The rearrangement uses TRBV7-2 and TRBJ1-5; D remains unclear. Per the germline V gene, CDR1 is SGHTA and CDR2 is FQGNSA. The CDR3 sequence is 15 residues long. V was clipped by 2 bases and J by 4 bases, with 12 bases between them. In DNA, the CDR3 is TGTGCCAGCAGCTTAACCGGACCTCTGAATCAGCCCCAGCATTTT. This sequence encodes CASSLTGPLNQPQHF. The full variable domain, completed using reference TRBV7-2 and TRBJ1-5, is GAGVSQSPSNKVTEKGKDVELRCDPISGHTALYWYRQSLGQGLEFLIYFQGNSAPDKSGLPSDRFSAERTGGSVSTLTIQRTQQEDSAVYLCASSLTGPLNQPQHFGDGTRLSIL.

In DNA form, the CDR3 reads TGTGCCACCAAGGGTCTGGCCACGGGGGGCGGGATGTACTACAATGAGCAGTTCTTC. Translating it yields CATKGLATGGGMYYNEQFF. V usage is TRBV21-1 and J usage is TRBJ2-1; the table's TRBD2 call for D was not verified on the DNA. TRBV21-1 is shown as a pseudogene. The CDR3 length is 19 residues.

About this clone itself: This could be a read error, since a much larger clone is one nucleotide away. Other DNA sequences in this sample translate to the same CDR3. V and J are TRBV6-4 and TRBJ2-3, with 9 bases fitting TRBD2. V lost 0 bases and J lost 4; bases outside the gene matches: 2. This CDR3 is 15 amino acids long. Germline V gene data show CDR1 as MRHNA and CDR2 as SNTAGT. The CDR3 coding sequence is TGTGCCAGCAGTGACTCGGCGGGAGGGCCAGATACGCAGTATTTT. It translates to CASSDSAGGPDTQYF.

The chain is built from TRBV25-1 and TRBJ2-2; tentatively, D is TRBD1 (6 bases). CDR3 length: 14 amino acids. V lost 7 bases to trimming and J lost 0 bases, with 9 bases between them. Germline assignment: CDR1 MGHDK and CDR2 SYGVNS. CDR3 amino acids: CASKGTPNTGELFF. Here the CDR3 DNA reads TGTGCCAGCAAGGGGACACCGAACACCGGGGAGCTGTTTTTT.

The V call is TRBV29-1, the J call TRBJ1-4; 7 bases match TRBD1. The germline gives CDR1 SQVTM, CDR2 ANQGSEA. Germline trimming cut 6 bases from V and 8 bases from J; bases unmatched to any gene: 6. This CDR3 spans 12 amino acids. Here the CDR3 DNA reads TGCAGCGTACAGGGGCAGTTCGAAAAACTGTTTTTT. Amino acid sequence: CSVQGQFEKLFF.